This T cell receptor beta chain was profiled in a study of blood T cell repertoires in COVID-19. Study at large: The samples span acute and convalescent COVID-19 from the United States, Italy and Spain. The cDNA or gDNA used as material had been derived from T cells, B-cell-depleted T cells, or PBMCs.

Original methodology: Researchers report that nucleated cell counts were estimated from reference gene primer amplification. Using immunoSEQ multiplex PCR, the repertoire was profiled, and TCRdb retains in-frame clones only, with some absent. The V and J calls and clone size are taken from that table; D and trimming were inferred from the DNA. This sample yields 75,000 or so clones, of which 65% to 85% are seen a single time; less than 6% belongs to the top ten. CDR3 length equals 13 residues. The germline V gene encodes CDR1 SNHLY and CDR2 FYNNEI. Trimming at V came to 6 bases and at J to 8 bases, leaving 4 bases not matched to a gene.

Sequencing input: peripheral blood. This sequence was found in a man between 60 and 75 years old with active or convalescent COVID-19. The V and J genes are TRBV2 and TRBJ1-2; 12 bases fit TRBD1. In DNA form, the CDR3 reads TGTGCCAGCAGGGGGACAGGGGGCCGGGGCTACACCTTC. It codes for CASRGTGGRGYTF.